The 5 T cell receptor beta chains in this list originate from one sample, sequenced in a study of blood T cell repertoires in COVID-19. Clones were read by immunoSEQ multiplex PCR, and TCRdb kept only the in-frame ones, dropping some. The sample consists of 81,000 or so clones, around four fifths of them appearing once. Sequencing was done on a sample of peripheral blood. The receptors here all came from a woman in her sixties or seventies with active or convalescent COVID-19.

Only one count was recorded for this clone. The chain carries TRBV27 and TRBJ1-1; TRBD1 aligns across 12 bases. CDR1 is MNHEY and CDR2 is SMNVEV in the germline V gene (reference sequence). V was pared by 0 bases and J by 3 bases, with 2 bases of the junction left unmatched. The CDR3 sequence is 16 residues long. DNA for the CDR3: TGTGCCAGCAGTTTATCGGGGACAGGGGGCTACACTGAAGCTTTCTTT. Translation: CASSLSGTGGYTEAFF.

The CDR3 coding sequence is TGTGCCAGCAGCTTACGGGGACTAGCGGGGGGTTTGAACACCGGGGAGCTGTTTTTT. It translates to CASSLRGLAGGLNTGELFF. This chain uses TRBV7-8 with TRBJ2-2, with TRBD2 identical over 15 bases. This CDR3 has 19 amino acids. Germline CDR1 reads SGHVS; CDR2 reads FQNEAQ. J lost 1 base, V lost 2 bases, and 5 bases had no gene match.

This clone was observed a handful of times. Other DNA sequences in the sample encode the same CDR3. The V and J genes are TRBV7-2 and TRBJ2-3, with unresolved D. CDR3 length: 12 amino acids. Germline lookup yields CDR1 SGHTA and CDR2 FQGNSA. The V end was cut by 4 bases, the J end by 2 bases, with 4 bases between. CDR3 in amino acids: CASSSYTDTQYF. CDR3 nucleotides: TGTGCCAGCAGCTCCTACACAGATACGCAGTATTTT.

This chain connects TRBV7-9 to TRBJ1-2; D call uncertain. Germline assignment: CDR1 SEHNR and CDR2 FQNEAQ (reference sequence). Trimming cost V 5 bases and J 0 bases, with 13 bases left between them. This CDR3 spans 15 amino acids. Written as DNA, the CDR3 is TGTGCCAGCAGCCCCGAGGCCTCACCTAACTATGGCTACACCTTC. Translating it yields CASSPEASPNYGYTF.

The rearrangement uses TRBV4-3 and TRBJ2-2; D unresolved. Germline V gene sequence: CDR1 LGHNA, CDR2 YSLEER. V was cut by 0 bases and J by 4 bases, with 9 bases left in between. This CDR3 region has 15 residues. The CDR3 spells CASSQDFTGTGELFF. The CDR3 DNA follows: TGCGCCAGCAGCCAAGATTTCACTGGCACCGGGGAGCTGTTTTTT.